This is a list of T cell receptor beta chains from one sample in a study of control samples from healthy donors and cancer patients. Generated by immunoSEQ multiplex PCR, the TCRdb table keeps only in-frame clones and is missing some. This sample has 90,000 or so clones; around four fifths occur once, and the top ten carry approximately 19%. Input material: blood. These TCRs come from a man aged 25 to 40 in good health. Both conserved end residues are part of each CDR3. Each record gives: V gene, clone size, J gene, CDR3 protein. Clone size is shown for a subset of rows, as once, few, many or a class of expanded clone.

TRBV30	NA	TRBJ1-4	CAWRETGAVGKLFF
TRBV25-1	NA	TRBJ2-1	CASSEPGQGDNEQFF
TRBV6-6	NA	TRBJ1-1	CASRGTLGAEAFF
TRBV28	NA	TRBJ1-1	CASSLTGGGEAFF
TRBV29-1	NA	TRBJ2-7	CSGQQGADEQYF
TRBV5-1	NA	TRBJ1-2	CASRVPGTDYGYTF
TRBV24-1	once	TRBJ1-2	CATDGVGGYTF
TRBV19	NA	TRBJ1-3	CASRLGPSSGNTIYF
TRBV29-1	NA	TRBJ1-1	CSGRTGVTEAFF
TRBV3-1/TRBV3-2	NA	TRBJ1-2	CASSHLRYGGYTF
TRBV24-1	NA	TRBJ2-4	CVTRRLVAKNIQYF
TRBV5-1	NA	TRBJ2-1	CASSEILAGGYNEQFF
TRBV9	NA	TRBJ2-1	CASSGTGDDNEQFF
TRBV18	NA	TRBJ1-3	CASSPVGGNTIYF
TRBV6-5	NA	TRBJ2-3	CASKAGQGVTDTQYF
TRBV7-9	NA	TRBJ1-3	CASSLEPRRSAPGNTIYF
TRBV5-6	NA	TRBJ2-5	CASSPGTRQETQYF
TRBV6-6	NA	TRBJ1-4	CASTWGEKLFF
TRBV5-1	NA	TRBJ2-1	CASRKTGQGNNEQFF
TRBV18	NA	TRBJ1-1	CASSPPVEANTEAFF
TRBV11-2	NA	TRBJ1-2	CASSEDLNYGYTF
TRBV3-1/TRBV3-2	NA	TRBJ1-1	CASSHRGGTEAFF
TRBV18	NA	TRBJ1-5	CASSPGTGGFSNQPQHF
TRBV10-3	NA	TRBJ1-3	CAALDSAHTIYF
TRBV7-3	NA	TRBJ2-3	CASSSKLAGGKTDTQYF
TRBV5-1	once	TRBJ1-2	CASSFSPGNYGYTF
TRBV5-4	NA	TRBJ2-1	CASRSPGTSGVF
TRBV5-1	NA	TRBJ2-3	CASSLAASTDTQYF
TRBV7-9	NA	TRBJ2-6	CASSLDRGFGANVLTF
TRBV5-1	NA	TRBJ1-1	CASSLDRLGNTEAFF
TRBV25-1	NA	NA	CASSESGGVGNTIYF
TRBV11-3	NA	TRBJ2-7	CASSRRTSLYEQYF
TRBV29-1	NA	TRBJ2-6	CSVSQVSLSGANVLTF
TRBV14	NA	TRBJ1-5	CASSPAGQPQHF
TRBV7-2	NA	TRBJ2-2	CASSLGASGTGELFF
TRBV6-6	NA	TRBJ1-2	CASSPQRVGQGAYGYTF
TRBV19	many	TRBJ1-5	CASSIGYGNQPQHF
TRBV4-1	NA	TRBJ1-5	CASSQEHSQMGQPQHF
TRBV20-1	few	TRBJ1-2	CSASMAQSYGYTF
TRBV11-3	NA	TRBJ2-1	CASSLVPGLDYNEQFF